These 21 T cell receptor beta chains came from one sample sequenced in a study of cytomegalovirus exposure and HLA in healthy donors. Use of 60 Vbeta and 13 Jbeta primers characterized the PCR. Profiled with immunoSEQ multiplex PCR; TCRdb holds only in-frame clones, not every one. The sample gives some 120,000 clones, about 69% of which show up once; approximately 3.1% is in the top ten. Sequenced material: PBMCs. The source is a man under 40 in good health and CMV-seronegative.

This chain uses TRBV7-3 with TRBJ1-1; D may be TRBD1 (5 bases). There are 13 residues in the CDR3. Trimming shortened V by 5 bases and J by 1 base, and 8 bases separated the two germline ends. The germline V gene has CDR1 SGHTA and CDR2 FQGTGA. The CDR3 DNA follows: TGTGCCAGCAGCCCCCAGGGGAACACTGAAGCTTTCTTT. Residues: CASSPQGNTEAFF. The variable domain in full, completed from reference TRBV7-3 and TRBJ1-1, reads GAGVSQTPSNKVTEKGKYVELRCDPISGHTALYWYRQSLGQGPEFLIYFQGTGAADDSGLPNDRFFAVRPEGSVSTLKIQRTERGDSAVYLCASSPQGNTEAFFGQGTRLTVV.

The sample holds a few counts of this clone. This rearrangement joins TRBV5-4 to TRBJ2-5; D perhaps matches TRBD1 (6 bases). Germline CDR1 reads SGHNT; CDR2 reads YYREEE (reference sequence). The CDR3 is 13 residues long. Trimming stripped 1 base from V and 3 bases from J, with 7 bases between. This chain's CDR3 is CASSLKGEETQYF. CDR3 DNA: TGTGCCAGCAGCTTGAAGGGGGAAGAGACCCAGTACTTC.

The gene calls are TRBV18 and TRBJ2-1, with D perhaps matching TRBD1 (5 bases). The CDR3 is 12 amino acids. CDR1 and CDR2 (germline): KGHSH, LQKENI. V lost 5 bases and J 6 bases, leaving 8 bases between the germline ends. The CDR3 reads CASSDSRNEQFF. Written as DNA, the CDR3 is TGTGCCAGCTCAGACAGCCGCAATGAGCAGTTCTTC.

The chain carries TRBV11-2 and TRBJ2-7; D unclear. Germline CDR1 is SGHAT and CDR2 is FQNNGV. V lost 2 bases and J 0 bases, leaving 14 bases between the germline ends. This CDR3 region has 16 residues. In nucleotides, the CDR3 is TGTGCCAGCAGCTTACAAAGACCGGAGAGCTCCTACGAGCAGTACTTC. Its protein product is CASSLQRPESSYEQYF.

This clone has a single count. This chain joins TRBV5-1 and TRBJ1-2; D call uncertain. Germline lookup yields CDR1 SGHRS and CDR2 YFSETQ. Trimming took 4 bases from V and 6 from J, leaving 16 bases between them. This CDR3 has 14 residues. DNA for the CDR3: TGCGCCAGCAGCGTAACGGCGCGCGGGCATGGCTACACCTTC. Amino acids: CASSVTARGHGYTF.

This clone was counted once. V is TRBV7-2 and J is TRBJ2-1; TRBD1 aligns across 7 bases. Germline lookup yields CDR1 SGHTA and CDR2 FQGNSA. The CDR3 is 15 amino acids. Trimming cost V 8 bases and J 6 bases; bases outside gene matches: 13. The CDR3 bases are TGTGCCAGCCTAAGATGGGACAGTTCTGGCAATGAGCAGTTCTTC. Its protein product is CASLRWDSSGNEQFF. The entire variable domain, with the rest obtained from reference TRBV7-2 and TRBJ2-1, is as follows: GAGVSQSPSNKVTEKGKDVELRCDPISGHTALYWYRQSLGQGLEFLIYFQGNSAPDKSGLPSDRFSAERTGGSVSTLTIQRTQQEDSAVYLCASLRWDSSGNEQFFGPGTRLTVL.

V usage is TRBV7-3 and J usage is TRBJ2-2, with TRBD1 identical over 7 bases. There are 14 residues in the CDR3. V lost 4 bases, J lost 7 bases, and 6 bases stayed unmatched. Germline assignment: CDR1 SGHTA and CDR2 FQGTGA. CDR3 bases: TGTGCCAGCAGCTCATTTACAGGGGTCGGGGAGCTGTTTTTT. The encoded protein is CASSSFTGVGELFF.

The V and J genes are TRBV7-6 and TRBJ2-1; 8 bases agree with TRBD2. This CDR3 has 18 residues. From germline, CDR1 is SGHVS and CDR2 FNYEAQ. With 1 base clipped from V and 0 bases from J, the junction kept 8 bases outside the gene matches. The CDR3 sequence is CASSLVIAGQSSYNEQFF. In DNA, the CDR3 is TGTGCCAGCAGCTTAGTCATAGCGGGGCAGAGCTCCTACAATGAGCAGTTCTTC.

J is TRBJ2-3 and V is TRBV18, with 7 bases identical to TRBD1. Germline V lookup: CDR1 KGHSH, CDR2 LQKENI. The CDR3 covers 15 residues. V shed 6 bases, J shed 2 bases, and the junction held 8 bases outside the gene matches. The CDR3 nucleotides read TGTGCCAGCTCGGGTCCGGGACAGTTCACAGATACGCAGTATTTT. This sequence encodes CASSGPGQFTDTQYF.

Concerning this clone: Different DNA sequences within this sample yield the same CDR3. The J gene is TRBJ1-1, the V gene TRBV30; D is ambiguous. This CDR3 has 14 amino acids. The germline gives CDR1 GTSNPN, CDR2 SVGIG (reference sequence). Trimming left V 2 bases short and J 4 bases short, with 14 bases between. The CDR3 DNA reads TGTGCCTGGAGTCCTCCACCCGGAGGCACTGAAGCTTTCTTT. This codes for CAWSPPPGGTEAFF.

DNA for the CDR3: TGTGCCAGCTCACCAGGGGACTGGGGGACCTACGAGCAGTACTTC. Translating gives CASSPGDWGTYEQYF. The chain joins TRBV18 to TRBJ2-7, with D possibly being TRBD2 (6 bases). V shed 2 bases and J shed 2 bases, with 13 bases lying between them. Germline values: CDR1 KGHSH, CDR2 LQKENI. The CDR3 sequence is 15 residues long. Drawing the rest from reference TRBV18 and TRBJ2-7, the complete variable domain is NAGVMQNPRHLVRRRGQEARLRCSPMKGHSHVYWYRQLPEEGLKFMVYLQKENIIDESGMPKERFSAEFPKEGPSILRIQQVVRGDSAAYFCASSPGDWGTYEQYFGPGTRLTVT.

V gene TRBV7-8 combines with J gene TRBJ2-5, with a possible D match to TRBD1 (6 bases). Germline V gives CDR1 SGHVS, CDR2 FQNEAQ. Deletions cut 5 bases from V and 1 base from J, with 14 bases between. The CDR3 spans 15 residues. The CDR3 DNA sequence: TGTGCCAGCAGCAGGACAGTCGGGACCCAAGAGACCCAGTACTTC. Amino acids: CASSRTVGTQETQYF.

The chain recombines TRBV5-1 with TRBJ2-1; D unclear. The CDR3 loop spans 13 amino acids. Germline values: CDR1 SGHRS, CDR2 YFSETQ. Trimming took off 2 bases at V and 6 bases at J, with 9 bases between the two ends. In DNA form, the CDR3 reads TGCGCCAGCAGCTTTGGCAGGCCCAATGAGCAGTTCTTC. Its protein is CASSFGRPNEQFF.

V is TRBV4-1 and J is TRBJ2-7; D uncertain. The CDR3 sequence is 15 residues long. Trimming shortened V by 0 bases and J by 2 bases, and 11 bases separated the two germline ends. Germline V gene sequence: CDR1 MGHRA, CDR2 YSYEKL. The CDR3 DNA follows: TGCGCCAGCAGCCAAGACGAGAACCGTCCCTACGAGCAGTACTTC. This translates into CASSQDENRPYEQYF.

The genes are TRBV28 and TRBJ1-1, with 8 bases lining up with TRBD1. Germline CDR1 is MDHEN and CDR2 is SYDVKM. The trim removed 6 bases at V and 1 base at J, leaving 7 bases unmatched. This CDR3 region has 15 residues. CDR3 amino acids: CASRLFQGANTEAFF. In DNA form, the CDR3 reads TGTGCCAGCAGATTGTTTCAGGGGGCGAACACTGAAGCTTTCTTT.

The chain carries TRBV28 and TRBJ1-1; D is unclear. The CDR3 consists of 13 residues. The germline V gene encodes CDR1 MDHEN and CDR2 SYDVKM. Trimming left V 7 bases short and J 6 bases short, with 15 bases between. The CDR3 DNA sequence: TGTGCCAGCAAGTTTCACCCGAGAGCTGAAGCTTTCTTT. Its protein is CASKFHPRAEAFF.

In nucleotides, the CDR3 is TGTGCCAGCAGCTTCGGGGTAACGGCCAAAAACATTCAGTACTTC. Translating it yields CASSFGVTAKNIQYF. This sequence joins TRBV5-6 and TRBJ2-4, with a possible D match to TRBD2 (5 bases). Trimming removed 2 bases at V and 1 base at J, with 10 bases between. Germline-derived CDR1 and CDR2 are SGHDT and YYEEEE. CDR3 size: 15 residues.

The chain joins TRBV18 to TRBJ2-2; D is unclear. Trimming pared 1 base from V and 3 bases from J, leaving 15 bases between. Germline V lookup: CDR1 KGHSH, CDR2 LQKENI. This CDR3 spans 17 amino acids. The CDR3 reads CASSPRVFEDHTGELFF. CDR3 nucleotides: TGTGCCAGCTCACCACGGGTTTTTGAGGATCACACCGGGGAGCTGTTTTTT.

The genes are TRBV9 and TRBJ2-6; the D gene is possibly TRBD1 (5 bases). Germline values: CDR1 SGDLS, CDR2 YYNGEE. V was clipped by 0 bases and J by 0 bases, with 13 bases between them. The CDR3 is 18 amino acids. CDR3 amino acids: CASSVGGSLSSGANVLTF. The CDR3 DNA is TGTGCCAGCAGCGTAGGGGGCAGCCTTTCCTCTGGGGCCAACGTCCTGACTTTC.

The genes are TRBV6-1 and TRBJ1-1; D not certain. This CDR3 contains 13 residues. V was cut by 4 bases and J by 6 bases, with 12 bases left in between. Germline loops: CDR1 MNHNS, CDR2 SASEGT. The CDR3 reads CASSGGSWAEAFF. Written as DNA, the CDR3 is TGTGCCAGCAGTGGAGGATCGTGGGCTGAAGCTTTCTTT.

V gene TRBV28 combines with J gene TRBJ1-6; 10 bases line up with TRBD1. Germline-derived CDR1 and CDR2 are MDHEN and SYDVKM. The CDR3 has 15 amino acids. V shed 5 bases and J 5 bases; nucleotides not matched to a gene: 3. This CDR3 is CASSATGGNNSPLHF. The CDR3 DNA reads TGTGCCAGCAGTGCGACAGGGGGCAATAATTCACCCCTCCACTTT.